These 26 T cell receptor beta chains originate from one sample sequenced in a study of T cells in Graves' hyperthyroidism and ophthalmopathy. There were TCR beta CDR3 regions amplified from RNA transcripts. During a first-round RT-PCR of the TCR CDR3, the HTBI primer set was used. In TCRdb, the multiplex PCR reads were re-called with MiXCR into one record per CDR3 protein. This sample has hundreds of thousands of distinct CDR3 sequences, with 14% found just once. The sample was blood. The receptors were gathered from a woman between 18 and 30 years old with Graves' hyperthyroidism.

This clonotype was detected many times. This sequence joins TRBV6-1 and TRBJ1-6; D gene unclear. The CDR3 length is 15 residues. CDR1 and CDR2 from the germline V gene are MNHNS and SASEGT. Between the trimmed V and J ends, which lost 6 bases and 1 base, there was a span of 10 bases. The CDR3 is CASRRDSSYNSPLHF. For the CDR3, the DNA is TGTGCCAGCAGGAGGGATAGTTCCTATAATTCACCCCTCCACTTT.

The chain uses TRBV12-3 or TRBV12-4 and TRBJ1-2; TRBD1 is a possible D gene (6 bases). V was shortened by 5 bases and J by 3 bases, with 16 bases between the two germline ends. CDR3 length: 15 amino acids. The CDR3 DNA reads TGTGCCAGCAGTCCTCCATGGGGGGGCGACTATGGCTACACCTTC. It specifies CASSPPWGGDYGYTF.

This clonotype was seen ten or more times. The chain links TRBV28 to TRBJ1-5, with D possibly TRBD1 on 5 matching bases. Trimming took 2 bases from V and 4 from J, leaving 12 bases between them. Germline lookup yields CDR1 MDHEN and CDR2 SYDVKM. This CDR3 has 15 residues. The CDR3 DNA follows: TGTGCCAGCAGTTTACGGGGACGGGGGAATCAGCCCCAGCATTTT. The encoded protein is CASSLRGRGNQPQHF.

The chain links TRBV28 to TRBJ2-4; D is perhaps TRBD1 (6 bases). The V end was cut by 3 bases, the J end by 1 base, with 13 bases between. The germline gives CDR1 MDHEN, CDR2 SYDVKM. The CDR3 has 16 residues. The CDR3 bases are TGTGCCAGCAGTTTCCTCCCTCAGGGGGCCAAAAACATTCAGTACTTC. The encoded protein is CASSFLPQGAKNIQYF.

This clonotype turned up a few times. CDR3 in amino acids: CAISSSRGQGKLNTEAFF. In DNA form, the CDR3 reads TGTGCCATCAGTTCTAGCCGCGGACAGGGGAAGTTAAACACTGAAGCTTTCTTT. The chain recombines TRBV10-3 with TRBJ1-1, with 9 positions matching TRBD1. The length of the CDR3 is 18 residues. Germline CDR1 ENHRY, CDR2 SYGVKD. The V gene end was trimmed by 5 bases and the J gene end by 2 bases; junction bases not matched to a gene: 15.

This clonotype has a handful of counts. This chain uses TRBV28 with TRBJ2-6, with D perhaps TRBD2 (6 bases). Germline assignment: CDR1 MDHEN and CDR2 SYDVKM. V lost 3 bases to trimming and J lost 0 bases, with 12 bases between them. This CDR3 has 17 amino acids. The CDR3 region is CASSFHSGFSGANVLTF. The CDR3, as DNA: TGTGCCAGCAGTTTCCATAGCGGCTTCTCTGGGGCCAACGTCCTGACTTTC.

This clonotype was counted at least ten times. The gene calls are TRBV7-9 and TRBJ2-7, with D unclear. The CDR3 spans 14 residues. CDR1 and CDR2 (germline): SEHNR, FQNEAQ (reference sequence). The ends were cut back, 5 bases at V and 7 bases at J, with 18 bases in the middle. The DNA of the CDR3 is TGTGCCAGCAGCCGCGCCGCAGATGTACGGGAGCAGTACTTC. Its protein product is CASSRAADVREQYF.

This rearrangement joins TRBV24-1 to TRBJ2-1; TRBD2 aligns across 8 bases. V lost 3 bases, J lost 4 bases, and 4 bases stayed unmatched. The CDR3 is 15 amino acids. In germline, CDR1 is KGHDR, CDR2 SFDVKD. The CDR3 loop reads CATSDRTSIYNEQFF. The CDR3 DNA reads TGTGCCACCAGTGATAGGACTAGCATTTACAATGAGCAGTTCTTC.

This clonotype appeared many times. The rearrangement joins TRBV12-3 or TRBV12-4 to TRBJ1-2; perhaps TRBD1 as D (5 bases). CDR3 length: 14 amino acids. The germline V and J ends were trimmed by 5 bases and 4 bases, with 14 bases remaining between them. CDR3 DNA sequence: TGTGCCAGCAGTCCCTCAGGGACGGCCTATGGCTACACCTTC. This gives the protein CASSPSGTAYGYTF.

This clonotype was observed many times. The chain employs TRBV5-1 and TRBJ2-7, with 8 positions matching TRBD1. The germline gives CDR1 SGHRS, CDR2 YFSETQ. With V trimmed by 2 bases and J by 3 bases, 4 bases remained unmatched. The CDR3 is made up of 14 amino acids. The CDR3 DNA follows: TGCGCCAGCAGCTTCAACAGGGGGATCTACGAGCAGTACTTC. Encoded protein: CASSFNRGIYEQYF.

This clonotype was seen many times. V is TRBV11-3 and J is TRBJ1-1, with D perhaps matching TRBD1 (5 bases). Looked up from germline, CDR1 is SGHNT and CDR2 is YENEEA. The CDR3 loop spans 16 amino acids. V was pared by 6 bases and J by 4 bases, with 21 bases between. CDR3 loop: CASSDLSRPGGTEAFF. The CDR3 DNA is TGTGCCAGCAGTGACCTTTCCCGACCCGGGGGCACTGAAGCTTTCTTT.

This clonotype turned up a few times. The chain uses TRBV5-1 and TRBJ1-2, with D perhaps TRBD1 (5 bases). Germline V lookup: CDR1 SGHRS, CDR2 YFSETQ. This CDR3 is 14 amino acids long. Trimming removed 3 bases from V and 3 bases from J, with 12 bases in between. The chain's CDR3 is CASSWQTTDYGYTF. The CDR3 nucleotides are TGCGCCAGCAGCTGGCAAACGACAGACTATGGCTACACCTTC. The whole variable domain, remainder taken from reference TRBV5-1 and TRBJ1-2, is KAGVTQTPRYLIKTRGQQVTLSCSPISGHRSVSWYQQTPGQGLQFLFEYFSETQRNKGNFPGRFSGRQFSNSRSEMNVSTLELGDSALYLCASSWQTTDYGYTFGSGTRLTVV.

This clonotype was seen at least ten times. The chain carries TRBV3-1 and TRBJ2-2; TRBD1 agrees at 9 bases. V was clipped by 3 bases and J by 5 bases; unmatched bases: 4. Germline values: CDR1 LGHDT, CDR2 YNNKEL (reference sequence). This CDR3 comprises 15 residues. CDR3 sequence reads: CASSHYRGRTGELFF. Here the CDR3 DNA reads TGTGCCAGCAGCCACTACAGGGGGCGAACCGGGGAGCTGTTTTTT. Together with reference TRBV3-1 and TRBJ2-2, the CDR3 gives the full variable domain: DTAVSQTPKYLVTQMGNDKSIKCEQNLGHDTMYWYKQDSKKFLKIMFSYNNKELIINETVPNRFSPKSPDKAHLNLHINSLELGDSAVYFCASSHYRGRTGELFFGEGSRLTVL.

This clonotype was counted ten times or more. The chain is built from TRBV3-1 and TRBJ1-1, with D maybe TRBD1 (6 bases). Germline CDR1 is LGHDT and CDR2 is YNNKEL (reference sequence). V was trimmed by 3 bases and J by 0 bases, leaving 8 bases between them. There are 14 residues in the CDR3. The CDR3 is CASSHGTLNTEAFF. In nucleotides, the CDR3 is TGTGCCAGCAGCCATGGGACATTGAACACTGAAGCTTTCTTT.

This clonotype came up many times. This chain's CDR3 is CASSFEQGGNQPQHF. Written as DNA, the CDR3 is TGTGCCAGCAGTTTTGAACAGGGGGGAAATCAGCCCCAGCATTTT. The chain employs TRBV12-3 or TRBV12-4 and TRBJ1-5, with TRBD1 matching over 8 bases. This CDR3 is built from 15 residues. V dropped 3 bases and J dropped 4; count of bases not matched to a gene: 5.

This clonotype was counted at least ten times. The chain recombines TRBV20-1 with TRBJ2-5, with TRBD2 identical over 13 bases. CDR3 length: 18 residues. Germline CDR1 reads DFQATT; CDR2 reads SNEGSKA (reference sequence). The trim removed 0 bases at V and 4 bases at J, leaving 11 bases unmatched. The chain's CDR3 is CSARDRSGLAGLGETQYF. CDR3 nucleotides: TGCAGTGCTAGAGATCGATCGGGACTAGCGGGACTAGGAGAGACCCAGTACTTC.

This clonotype was counted only a few times. CDR3 in DNA: TGCGCCAGCAGGGACAGGGGACGATCGAACACCGGGGAGCTGTTTTTT. Protein product: CASRDRGRSNTGELFF. The rearrangement links TRBV10-2 to TRBJ2-2; 9 bases match TRBD1. Trimming cost V 6 bases and J 0 bases; bases outside gene matches: 5. CDR3 size: 16 residues. In germline, CDR1 is WSHSY, CDR2 SAAADI.

The chain joins TRBV2 to TRBJ2-1; TRBD1 matches 8 bases. The V gene end was trimmed by 3 bases and the J gene end by 10 bases; junction bases not matched to a gene: 8. The V gene's germline CDR1 is SNHLY and CDR2 FYNNEI. The CDR3 runs 14 residues. The CDR3 DNA reads as TGTGCCAGCAGTGAGAGGCAGGGGGCTTCCGAGCAGTTCTTC. Translating it yields CASSERQGASEQFF.

This clonotype has a count of ten or more. V gene TRBV7-2 combines with J gene TRBJ2-7, with 13 bases aligning to TRBD2. Germline V lookup: CDR1 SGHTA, CDR2 FQGNSA. Germline trimming cut 5 bases from V and 4 bases from J; bases unmatched to any gene: 5. The CDR3 consists of 15 residues. In nucleotides, the CDR3 is TGTGCCAGCAGCGCAAAGACTAGCGGGAGGTACGAGCAGTACTTC. This sequence encodes CASSAKTSGRYEQYF.

This clonotype occurred many times. The chain uses TRBV2 and TRBJ1-5; no reliable D call. This CDR3 contains 15 residues. From germline, CDR1 is SNHLY and CDR2 FYNNEI. Trimming took 7 bases from V and 6 from J, leaving 19 bases between them. DNA for the CDR3: TGTGCCAGCACGGGTTCCCGGGGTGGTGGTCAGCCCCAGCATTTT. It specifies CASTGSRGGGQPQHF.

This clonotype was recorded many times. The rearrangement links TRBV5-5 to TRBJ2-1; 9 positions match TRBD2. This CDR3 comprises 15 residues. Germline values: CDR1 SGHKS, CDR2 YYEKEE (reference sequence). V trimming: 0 bases; J trimming: 9 bases; junction bases outside the gene matches: 7. The CDR3 sequence is CASSLDLAGSPEQFF. In DNA form, the CDR3 reads TGTGCCAGCAGCTTGGATCTAGCGGGATCACCTGAGCAGTTCTTC.

The table lists this clonotype with a few counts. The V call is TRBV19, the J call TRBJ1-4, with D perhaps TRBD1 (6 bases). The V end was cut by 5 bases, the J end by 1 base, with 11 bases between. Germline V lookup: CDR1 LNHDA, CDR2 SQIVND (reference sequence). The CDR3 is made up of 15 amino acids. CDR3 in amino acids: CASSRQGGTNEKLFF. The CDR3 DNA is TGTGCCAGTAGTCGACAAGGGGGAACTAATGAAAAACTGTTTTTT. Complete variable domain (other parts from reference TRBV19 and TRBJ1-4): DGGITQSPKYLFRKEGQNVTLSCEQNLNHDAMYWYRQDPGQGLRLIYYSQIVNDFQKGDIAEGYSVSREKKESFPLTVTSAQKNPTAFYLCASSRQGGTNEKLFFGSGTQLSVL.

This clonotype was observed many times. This CDR3 is CASSGGASQPQHF. For the CDR3, the DNA is TGTGCCAGCTCTGGGGGGGCGAGTCAGCCCCAGCATTTT. The chain carries TRBV2 and TRBJ1-5, with a tentative D call TRBD1 (6 bases). Between the trimmed V and J ends, which lost 8 bases and 6 bases, there was a span of 14 bases. Germline V CDR1 and CDR2: SNHLY, FYNNEI. The CDR3 extends over 13 amino acids. Supplemented by reference TRBV2 and TRBJ1-5, the full variable domain reads EPEVTQTPSHQVTQMGQEVILRCVPISNHLYFYWYRQILGQKVEFLVSFYNNEISEKSEIFDDQFSVERPDGSNFTLKIRSTKLEDSAMYFCASSGGASQPQHFGDGTRLSIL.

This clonotype was seen ten or more times. The chain joins TRBV6-1 to TRBJ2-5; 13 bases align to TRBD2. The CDR3 extends over 18 amino acids. J was trimmed by 4 bases and V by 6 bases; bases with no gene match: 14. Germline V gives CDR1 MNHNS, CDR2 SASEGT. The CDR3 bases are TGTGCCAGCAGCCTCTTAGGGACTAGCGGGATCAGGGGAGAGACCCAGTACTTC. Amino acids: CASSLLGTSGIRGETQYF.

This clonotype was picked up many times. The J gene is TRBJ2-7, the V gene TRBV5-6; 8 bases fit TRBD1. Germline loops: CDR1 SGHDT, CDR2 YYEEEE. V shed 4 bases and J 5 bases; nucleotides not matched to a gene: 14. This CDR3 spans 16 amino acids. DNA of the CDR3: TGTGCCAGCAGCCTAAGATGGACAGGGATGAGGAACGAGCAGTACTTC. Its protein product is CASSLRWTGMRNEQYF.

The chain uses TRBV10-1 and TRBJ1-4; D perhaps matches TRBD1 (5 bases). The CDR3 loop spans 13 amino acids. The germline V gene encodes CDR1 WNHNN and CDR2 SYGVQD (reference sequence). With 8 bases removed from V and 8 bases from J, the gap between germline ends came to 15 bases. CDR3 residues: CASCRQIGEKLFF. As DNA, the CDR3 is TGCGCCAGCTGTCGACAGATCGGCGAAAAACTGTTTTTT.